The 9 T cell receptor beta chains in this list originate from one sample, sequenced in a study of T cell responses to AZD1222 COVID-19 vaccine. Measured with immunoSEQ multiplex PCR; TCRdb has only the in-frame clones, and not every one. Of approximately 160,000 clones listed, about nine tenths are singletons. The sample consisted of peripheral blood, taken on day 0 of AZD1222 vaccination. These TCRs come from an adult in good health.

The chain's CDR3 is CASSFDPGELFF. The CDR3 DNA reads TGTGCCAGCAGCTTCGATCCCGGGGAGCTGTTTTTT. The rearrangement joins TRBV5-4 to TRBJ2-2; D is undetermined. This CDR3 is 12 amino acids long. The germline CDR1 and CDR2 sequences are SGHNT and YYREEE (reference sequence). V lost 2 bases and J lost 6, with 5 bases in between.

The V gene is TRBV7-2, the J gene TRBJ2-7, with TRBD1 identical over 7 bases. V lost 3 bases and J lost 5; bases outside the gene matches: 7. This CDR3 is built from 14 residues. Per germline, CDR1 SGHTA and CDR2 FQGNSA. In DNA, the CDR3 is TGTGCCAGCAGCTTTGGACAGGTCGCGGACGAGCAGTACTTC. Translated, it gives CASSFGQVADEQYF. The full variable domain, with the rest looked up from reference TRBV7-2 and TRBJ2-7, is GAGVSQSPSNKVTEKGKDVELRCDPISGHTALYWYRQSLGQGLEFLIYFQGNSAPDKSGLPSDRFSAERTGGSVSTLTIQRTQQEDSAVYLCASSFGQVADEQYFGPGTRLTVT.

This clone has only one observation. This chain uses TRBV25-1 with TRBJ1-4, with 8 nucleotides matching TRBD1. V shed 4 bases and J 8 bases; nucleotides not matched to a gene: 12. CDR3 length equals 16 residues. Germline V gene lookup returns CDR1 MGHDK and CDR2 SYGVNS. CDR3 bases: TGTGCCAGCAGTGCAGGACAGGGTTCGGGCATAGAAAAACTGTTTTTT. Its translation is CASSAGQGSGIEKLFF.

The V call is TRBV7-8, the J call TRBJ2-7; weak D call: TRBD1 (5 bases). The ends were cut back, 2 bases at V and 3 bases at J, with 11 bases in the middle. The CDR3 has 14 amino acids. CDR1 and CDR2 (germline): SGHVS, FQNEAQ. The CDR3 is CASSLQGLGYEQYF. CDR3 nucleotides: TGTGCCAGCAGCTTACAGGGATTGGGCTACGAGCAGTACTTC.

The rearrangement links TRBV30 to TRBJ2-6; D is ambiguous. CDR1 is GTSNPN, CDR2 SVGIG, per germline (reference sequence). Between the trimmed V and J ends, which lost 5 bases and 1 base, there was a span of 3 bases. The CDR3 runs 12 residues. The CDR3 loop is CAWGSGANVLTF. DNA for the CDR3: TGTGCCTGGGGGTCTGGGGCCAACGTCCTGACTTTC.

The V gene is TRBV19, the J gene TRBJ1-2, with a weak D call TRBD1 (6 bases). CDR3 size: 13 residues. V was shortened by 3 bases and J by 8 bases, with 13 bases between the two germline ends. CDR1 LNHDA and CDR2 SQIVND come from the germline V gene (reference sequence). CDR3 coding DNA: TGTGCCAGTAGTATCAGGGGAGGGGAAGGCTACACCTTC. This translates into CASSIRGGEGYTF.

This chain connects TRBV7-6 to TRBJ2-3; D gene uncertain. This CDR3 spans 14 amino acids. V gave up 4 bases and J gave up 2 bases, with 10 bases separating them. Germline lookup yields CDR1 SGHVS and CDR2 FNYEAQ. The DNA for the CDR3 is TGTGCCAGCAGCTCCCGTCCCTCCACAGATACGCAGTATTTT. This codes for CASSSRPSTDTQYF.

The count of this clone is one. The V gene is TRBV7-9, the J gene TRBJ1-4, with unresolved D. Between the trimmed V and J ends, which lost 0 bases and 8 bases, there was a span of 16 bases. This CDR3 has 16 residues. Germline CDR1 and CDR2: SEHNR and FQNEAQ (reference sequence). CDR3 DNA sequence: TGTGCCAGCAGCTTAGCCCTACCGACCGGCTCCGAAAAACTGTTTTTT. This gives the protein CASSLALPTGSEKLFF.

The chain recombines TRBV5-4 with TRBJ1-2; 10 bases are a match to TRBD1. The V and J ends lost 0 bases and 6 bases, in that order; junction bases with no gene match: 8. The CDR3 totals 16 residues. Germline V lookup: CDR1 SGHNT, CDR2 YYREEE (reference sequence). The CDR3 here is CASSLGGTGVFNGYTF. The CDR3 DNA is TGTGCCAGCAGCTTGGGGGGGACAGGGGTATTCAATGGCTACACCTTC.